This note documents a single T cell receptor beta chain sequence. Clones were sequenced by immunoSEQ multiplex PCR, and TCRdb holds only the in-frame ones, with some missing. The sample has about 230,000 clones, over 70% seen once. The CDR3 is 15 residues long. Germline values: CDR1 SGHDN, CDR2 FVKESK. Trimming took off 0 bases at V and 6 bases at J, with 14 bases between the two ends. The data derive from a study of blood T cell repertoires in COVID-19. As for the study in general: T cells, B-cell-depleted T cells, or PBMCs provided the cDNA or gDNA that served as material.

The chain uses TRBV14 and TRBJ1-1; the D gene is possibly TRBD1 (6 bases). The sequenced material came from peripheral blood. The receptor was derived from a woman at least 80 years old with acute or convalescent COVID-19. CDR3 region: CASSQERGGWAEAFF. The CDR3, as DNA: TGTGCCAGCAGCCAAGAGAGGGGGGGTTGGGCTGAAGCTTTCTTT.